Here is one T cell receptor beta chain with its context. Its specificity is not known. At one boundary the junction diverges from the germline segment, which might be a read error. The second PCR ran about 6 to 12 cycles with a sample-barcoded 5' primer and J-beta primers. TCRdb analysed the 5' RACE reads with MiXCR anew, one entry per CDR3 protein. The repertoire holds approximately 960,000 distinct CDR3 sequences, 25% to 30% seen once, with roughly 10% in the top ten. RNA extraction gave at least 5.5 micrograms of total RNA per sample. Germline V lookup: CDR1 LNHNV, CDR2 YYDKDF (reference sequence). The CDR3 consists of 14 residues. These data belong to a study of blood T cells in healthy people across ages. Study-level findings and limits: As naive T cell percentage varied, TCR beta diversity correlated strongly with it.

This sample also appeared in a second study, on T cells of mothers and their children. This second study says: In unrelated and related pairs, TCR recombination output is shaped in a similar way by thymic selection.

The V and J genes are TRBV15 and TRBJ2-7, with TRBD1 identical over 9 bases. The sample consisted of blood. The source of this sequence is a woman aged 35 to 49 in good health. This CDR3 reads CATGRRDRDYEQYF. CDR3 coding DNA: TGTGCCACCGGCAGAAGGGACAGGGACTACGAGCAGTACTTC.